This TCR beta chain was profiled in a study of early stage breast cancer tumors. TCRdb's table, derived via immunoSEQ multiplex PCR, lists solely in-frame clones and lacks some. The sample holds fewer than 35,000 clones, 74% seen once. The receptor's source is a person aged 25 to 45 with breast cancer. Material for sequencing was breast tumor tissue.

DNA for the CDR3: TGTGCCAGCACCCCGAACCCCCGTCCGAACACCGGGGAGCTGTTTTTT. The encoded protein is CASTPNPRPNTGELFF. The gene calls are TRBV6-4 and TRBJ2-2; D gene unclear. CDR3 length: 16 amino acids. Germline V lookup: CDR1 MRHNA, CDR2 SNTAGT. The V gene lost 7 bases and the J gene lost 0 bases, with 15 bases spanning the gap.